This is a list of T cell receptor beta chains from one sample in a study of T-cell reconstitution after alpha-beta-depleted transplantation in children. TCRdb recomputed calls from the PCR reads with MiXCR, one row per CDR3 protein. The table has around 130,000 distinct CDR3 sequences, 9.7% seen once. Sample: PBMCs, mostly from graft donor cells, taken 180 days after TCRalphabeta/CD19-depleted stem cell transplant. The receptors were gathered from a girl less than two years old who had a stem cell transplant for combined immunodeficiency, so the T cells may come from the graft donor. Both conserved end residues are part of each CDR3. The D gene is left open where the match is weak. Size is stated for part of the rows, as once, few or many counts, or as a class when the clone is expanded.

cdr3_nt cdr3_aa j_call clone_size v_call d_call
TGCAGCGTTGAAAGGGACTCCTACGAGCAGTACTTC CSVERDSYEQYF TRBJ2-7 many TRBV29-1 .
TGTGCCAGCAGTTTCTGGCAGTATAATTCACCCCTCCACTTT CASSFWQYNSPLHF TRBJ1-6 many TRBV12-3/TRBV12-4 .
TGTGCCAGCTCACCAGTCCCCACAGATACGCAGTATTTT CASSPVPTDTQYF TRBJ2-3 . TRBV18 .
TGTGCCAGCAGCCAAACAGGACTAGCGGCGAACACCGGGGAGCTGTTTTTT CASSQTGLAANTGELFF TRBJ2-2 few TRBV7-3 TRBD2
TGTGCCAGCAGTTGGGTGCTCACTGAAGCTTTCTTT CASSWVLTEAFF TRBJ1-1 . TRBV12-3/TRBV12-4 .
TGCGCCAGCAGCCCGAAGTTGAGCCTACCAACAGATACGCAGTATTTT CASSPKLSLPTDTQYF TRBJ2-3 . TRBV5-1 .
TGCAGTGCCATGCACGCGGGGGTGAACACCGGGGAGCTGTTTTTT CSAMHAGVNTGELFF TRBJ2-2 few TRBV20-1 TRBD2
TGTGCCAGCAGGGGAGATACGCAGTATTTT CASRGDTQYF TRBJ2-3 few TRBV12-3/TRBV12-4 .
TGTGCCAGCAGTTTATCGACCAGGGGAGAATACAATGAGCAGTTCTTC CASSLSTRGEYNEQFF TRBJ2-1 few TRBV27 .
TGCGCCAGCAGAGGACAGACCATTATCCCCACTGAAGCTTTCTTT CASRGQTIIPTEAFF TRBJ1-1 . TRBV5-1 .
TGCAGTGCTAGAGCCCCGGGACAGGGGTTCTACGAGCAGTACTTC CSARAPGQGFYEQYF TRBJ2-7 . TRBV20-1 TRBD1
TGTGCCAGCAGTTTAACGGTCCCCCTCGGCACCGGGGAGCTGTTTTTT CASSLTVPLGTGELFF TRBJ2-2 . TRBV27 .
TGTGCCAGCAGTTTAATAGGCGACAGACCCTACGAGCAGTACTTC CASSLIGDRPYEQYF TRBJ2-7 . TRBV12-3/TRBV12-4 .
TGTGCCAGCAGTTTCGGCCACGGGGTTTGGGAGACCCAGTACTTC CASSFGHGVWETQYF TRBJ2-5 . TRBV27 .
TGTGCCAGCAGTCATCCGAGACAGGGGCGACTCTCCTACGAGCAGTACTTC CASSHPRQGRLSYEQYF TRBJ2-7 . TRBV28 TRBD1
TGTGCCAGCAGCCTTAGGGTCGGAGTGATGGGAACTGAAGCTTTCTTT CASSLRVGVMGTEAFF TRBJ1-1 few TRBV28 .
TGTGCCAGCAGCTTGCGGGTGGGTACAGAGACCCAGTACTTC CASSLRVGTETQYF TRBJ2-5 . TRBV5-6 .
TGCAGTGCTAGAGACCCCCGGACTAGCGGGCGTGGTGAGCAGTTCTTC CSARDPRTSGRGEQFF TRBJ2-1 many TRBV20-1 TRBD2
TGTGCCAGCAGCTACGCGCCAGCCCACCAGTTCTTC CASSYAPAHQFF TRBJ2-1 few TRBV7-8 .
TGTGCCAGCAGCCCTAGACCAACCCGTAGCTACGAGCAGTACTTC CASSPRPTRSYEQYF TRBJ2-7 few TRBV5-5 .
TGTGCCAGCAGCTTAGCTCCGGACAGGGTGGGGTATAATTCACCCCTCCACTTT CASSLAPDRVGYNSPLHF TRBJ1-6 . TRBV7-2 TRBD1
TGCCGTGCTCCCACAGGGGGCAATCAGCCCCAGCATTTT CRAPTGGNQPQHF TRBJ1-5 . TRBV20-1 TRBD1
TGTGCCAGCTCACCACTACCGGGACAGGGGTACAATGAGCAGTTCTTC CASSPLPGQGYNEQFF TRBJ2-1 few TRBV18 TRBD1
TGTGCCAGCAGCTTGACTAGCGGGGGGTTTGGGCAGTACTTC CASSLTSGGFGQYF TRBJ2-7 medium-sized TRBV7-2 TRBD2
TGTGCCATCAGGCCGGGGACAGGTCTCTCTGGGGCCAACGTCCTGACTTTC CAIRPGTGLSGANVLTF TRBJ2-6 . TRBV10-3 TRBD1
TGCAGCGTTATTTGGACTAGCGGGTCTCCCAATGAGCAGTTCTTC CSVIWTSGSPNEQFF TRBJ2-1 . TRBV29-1 TRBD2
TGTGCCAGCAGCTCCAGACTGCAGACCTACGAGCAGTACTTC CASSSRLQTYEQYF TRBJ2-7 few TRBV7-9 .
TGTGCCATCAGCCAGGGACCCCAAGAGACCCAGTACTTC CAISQGPQETQYF TRBJ2-5 many TRBV10-3 .
TGTGCCAGCAGTCGAGCGGGCGGCCGGGTAGGTCTGTTTTTT CASSRAGGRVGLFF TRBJ1-4 . TRBV12-3/TRBV12-4 .
TGTGCCAGCAGCTTATCCAGGGACTACGAGCAGTACTTC CASSLSRDYEQYF TRBJ2-7 many TRBV7-3 .
TGTGCCAGCAGCCCCTGGACAGGCGCCTCGGAAAAACTGTTTTTT CASSPWTGASEKLFF TRBJ1-4 . TRBV7-2 TRBD1
TGTGCCAGCAGTTTAGGGTGGGCCTCACACTCATCGACCGGGGAGCTGTTTTTT CASSLGWASHSSTGELFF TRBJ2-2 few TRBV12-3/TRBV12-4 .
TGTGCCAGCACCCCAGCGGGACAATACAATGAGCAGTTCTTC CASTPAGQYNEQFF TRBJ2-1 . TRBV6-2/TRBV6-3 .
TGTGCCAGCAGCTTGACTAGCGGGACCAACGAGCAGTACTTC CASSLTSGTNEQYF TRBJ2-7 many TRBV7-2 TRBD2
TGTGCCAGCAGTTTCTACCGGAACACTGAAGCTTTCTTT CASSFYRNTEAFF TRBJ1-1 . TRBV27 .
TGTGCCAGCAGTCGAATGGACAGGGGGTATGAAGAGACCCAGTACTTC CASSRMDRGYEETQYF TRBJ2-5 few TRBV3-1 TRBD1
TGTGCCAGCAGCCCATTGCCGGGACAGGGGTCCTACGAGCAGTACTTC CASSPLPGQGSYEQYF TRBJ2-7 few TRBV11-2 TRBD1
TGTGCCTGGAGTGGGGGAAGACAGGCAGGCTACGAGCAGTACTTC CAWSGGRQAGYEQYF TRBJ2-7 . TRBV30 .
TGTGCCAGCACCCTGGGGACAGTCAGGAACACTGAAGCTTTCTTT CASTLGTVRNTEAFF TRBJ1-1 . TRBV5-6 TRBD1
TGTGCCAGCAGCCAAACCGGGGCGCCGAGGACCCAGTACTTC CASSQTGAPRTQYF TRBJ2-5 few TRBV14 .
TGTGCCAGCCGCCAACGGACATCCTTCTACAATGAGCAGTTCTTC CASRQRTSFYNEQFF TRBJ2-1 . TRBV3-1 .
TGTGCCAGCAGCCATAGCGGGAGTTGGAACAATGAGCAGTTCTTC CASSHSGSWNNEQFF TRBJ2-1 few TRBV5-6 TRBD2
TGTGCCAGCAGCTTAGTTGGGACAGTCAACACTGAAGCTTTCTTT CASSLVGTVNTEAFF TRBJ1-1 . TRBV7-2 TRBD1
TGTGCCAGCAGTTACTCATGGGACACTGAAGCTTTCTTT CASSYSWDTEAFF TRBJ1-1 many TRBV6-2/TRBV6-3 .
TGTGCCAGCAGTTCCCGGGACTATGCCGGGGAGCTGTTTTTT CASSSRDYAGELFF TRBJ2-2 . TRBV6-2/TRBV6-3 TRBD2
TGCAGTGCGACGGGGACAAGCACAGATACGCAGTATTTT CSATGTSTDTQYF TRBJ2-3 many TRBV20-1 .
TGTGCCAGCAGTAGCAAGAGCAACGAGCAGTACTTC CASSSKSNEQYF TRBJ2-7 . TRBV12-3/TRBV12-4 .
TGTGCCAGCAGTTGGCAGGGTTTCGGCGGGGAGCTGTTTTTT CASSWQGFGGELFF TRBJ2-2 . TRBV6-5 .
TGTGCCAGCAGCAAGTATGGATCGCAGCCTAATCAGCCCCAGCATTTT CASSKYGSQPNQPQHF TRBJ1-5 few TRBV12-3/TRBV12-4 .
TGTGCCACCAGCGCCCTACTAGCGACCTACACAGATACGCAGTATTTT CATSALLATYTDTQYF TRBJ2-3 once TRBV7-9 TRBD2
TGCGCCAGCAGCTTGGATGGGGGATCGACTGAAGCTTTCTTT CASSLDGGSTEAFF TRBJ1-1 few TRBV5-1 .
TGTGCCAGCAGCTTAGCCCTAGGGGGCAGTTCGAATGGCTACACCTTC CASSLALGGSSNGYTF TRBJ1-2 . TRBV7-2 TRBD1